The 21 T cell receptor beta chains presented below share a single source sample, sequenced in a study of T cells in Graves' hyperthyroidism and ophthalmopathy. RNA transcripts provided the source from which TCR beta CDR3 regions were amplified. Primed by the HTBI set, a first-round RT-PCR was run on the TCR CDR3. TCRdb redid the calling of the multiplex PCR reads with MiXCR, one entry per CDR3 protein. The sample shows about 320,000 distinct CDR3 sequences, approximately 15% of them seen only once. Sequenced material: blood. The source is a man aged 25-45 years with Graves' hyperthyroidism.

The genes are TRBV24-1 and TRBJ2-2, with 7 bases aligning to TRBD1. The CDR3 has 17 amino acids. J lost 4 bases, V lost 5 bases, and 12 bases had no gene match. The germline gives CDR1 KGHDR, CDR2 SFDVKD. In DNA, the CDR3 is TGTGCCACCAGTGGTCCCCTGACAGGGCGCGGCACCGGGGAGCTGTTTTTT. This codes for CATSGPLTGRGTGELFF.

The chain is built from TRBV28 and TRBJ2-1; D not certain. The germline V and J ends were trimmed by 6 bases and 1 base, with 16 bases remaining between them. CDR3 size: 16 residues. Per the germline V gene, CDR1 is MDHEN and CDR2 is SYDVKM. CDR3 nucleotides: TGTGCCAGCAGGACCATCAGGTATAGTTCCTACAATGAGCAGTTCTTC. Residues: CASRTIRYSSYNEQFF.

This clonotype was counted between two and nine times. The V and J genes are TRBV30 and TRBJ2-1, with 15 bases that match TRBD2. The germline CDR1 and CDR2 sequences are GTSNPN and SVGIG (reference sequence). Losses at the gene ends were 1 base for V and 10 bases for J; bases not matched to a gene: 11. The CDR3 runs to 17 residues. CDR3 sequence reads: CAWSESWTSGRAWEQFF. As DNA, the CDR3 is TGTGCCTGGAGTGAGTCCTGGACTAGCGGGAGGGCTTGGGAGCAGTTCTTC.

This clonotype was recorded once. V gene TRBV27 combines with J gene TRBJ2-6; 7 positions agree with TRBD2. The J segment lost 0 bases and the V segment lost 0 bases, leaving 2 bases of the junction unmatched. The germline gives CDR1 MNHEY, CDR2 SMNVEV (reference sequence). The CDR3 runs to 17 residues. Here the CDR3 reads CASSLSAGDSGANVLTF. DNA of the CDR3: TGTGCCAGCAGTTTATCGGCGGGAGACTCTGGGGCCAACGTCCTGACTTTC.

In this sample, this clonotype turned up many times. The chain joins TRBV11-2 to TRBJ2-3, with 7 bases that match TRBD2. Germline loops: CDR1 SGHAT, CDR2 FQNNGV. This CDR3 region has 15 residues. Germline trimming cut 3 bases from V and 3 bases from J; bases unmatched to any gene: 6. The CDR3 region has the DNA TGTGCCAGCAGCTTCCGCGGGAGAGGAACAGATACGCAGTATTTT. This gives the protein CASSFRGRGTDTQYF. Together with reference TRBV11-2 and TRBJ2-3, the CDR3 gives the full variable domain: EAGVAQSPRYKIIEKRQSVAFWCNPISGHATLYWYQQILGQGPKLLIQFQNNGVVDDSQLPKDRFSAERLKGVDSTLKIQPAKLEDSAVYLCASSFRGRGTDTQYFGPGTRLTVL.

The chain couples TRBV4-1 to TRBJ2-2; the match to TRBD1 covers 9 bases. The germline V gene has CDR1 MGHRA and CDR2 YSYEKL. The V gene end was trimmed by 1 base and the J gene end by 0 bases; junction bases not matched to a gene: 12. CDR3 size: 20 residues. This chain's CDR3 is CASSQVDLGTGRPNTGELFF. The CDR3 DNA reads as TGCGCCAGCAGCCAAGTTGATCTCGGGACAGGGAGGCCGAACACCGGGGAGCTGTTTTTT.

This clonotype was seen repeatedly, ten times or more. The gene calls are TRBV12-3 or TRBV12-4 and TRBJ1-2, with 7 positions matching TRBD1. The CDR3 has 13 amino acids. The junction had 4 bases not matched to a gene; V was cut back by 6 bases and J by 3 bases. Written as DNA, the CDR3 is TGTGCCAGCAGCAGGGGGACGGACTATGGCTACACCTTC. Encoded protein: CASSRGTDYGYTF.

CDR3 in amino acids: CASSFRREVYEQYF. The CDR3 bases are TGTGCCAGCAGCTTTAGGCGGGAGGTCTACGAGCAGTACTTC. The chain has TRBV7-8 and TRBJ2-7, with TRBD2 matching 8 bases. CDR1 and CDR2 from the germline V gene are SGHVS and FQNEAQ. The CDR3 covers 14 residues. V was clipped by 3 bases and J by 3 bases; unmatched bases: 4. Full variable domain (outside the CDR3, taken from reference TRBV7-8 and TRBJ2-7): GAGVSQSPRYKVAKRGQDVALRCDPISGHVSLFWYQQALGQGPEFLTYFQNEAQLDKSGLPSDRFFAERPEGSVSTLKIQRTQQEDSAVYLCASSFRREVYEQYFGPGTRLTVT.

This clonotype was observed a handful of times. The chain employs TRBV9 and TRBJ2-7; D may match TRBD1 or TRBD2 (5 bases each). CDR1 and CDR2 (germline): SGDLS, YYNGEE. The V gene lost 4 bases and the J gene lost 7 bases, with 24 bases spanning the gap. The length of the CDR3 is 16 residues. The CDR3 DNA follows: TGTGCCAGCAGCTACCCGGACGGGGACCAAGGTGGAGAGCAGTACTTC. Translating it yields CASSYPDGDQGGEQYF.

The chain joins TRBV14 to TRBJ2-1; 7 bases align to TRBD1. J gave up 9 bases and V 1 base, and 6 bases lay outside the gene matches. The CDR3 is 14 amino acids. Germline CDR1 reads SGHDN; CDR2 reads FVKESK. The CDR3 here is CASSQGEGGGEQFF. The CDR3 DNA reads as TGTGCCAGCAGCCAAGGTGAAGGGGGCGGTGAGCAGTTCTTC.

This clonotype was observed many times. The chain recombines TRBV28 with TRBJ2-7; 7 bases are a match to TRBD2. The junction had 19 bases not matched to a gene; V was cut back by 7 bases and J by 4 bases. This CDR3 has 17 residues. Germline CDR1 and CDR2: MDHEN and SYDVKM. Here the CDR3 reads CASNPGGIPLTDYEQYF. In nucleotides, the CDR3 is TGTGCCAGCAACCCGGGGGGTATCCCGCTGACAGATTACGAGCAGTACTTC.

The chain carries TRBV11-1 and TRBJ2-4; D uncertain. Looked up from germline, CDR1 is SGHAT and CDR2 is FQDESV (reference sequence). The V end lost 5 bases, the J end lost 0 bases, and 11 bases lay between the germline ends. The CDR3 is made up of 15 amino acids. As DNA, the CDR3 is TGTGCCAGCAGCCCTAGAGGTGGAGCCAAAAACATTCAGTACTTC. Protein: CASSPRGGAKNIQYF.

The CDR3 loop reads CASRASTAGELFF. CDR3 coding DNA: TGTGCCAGCAGAGCTAGCACGGCCGGGGAGCTGTTTTTT. V usage is TRBV7-3 and J usage is TRBJ2-2, with D perhaps matching TRBD2 (5 bases). The CDR3 is 13 residues long. Between the trimmed V and J ends, which lost 6 bases and 6 bases, there was a span of 11 bases. Germline CDR1 reads SGHTA; CDR2 reads FQGTGA. The full variable domain, with the rest looked up from reference TRBV7-3 and TRBJ2-2, is GAGVSQTPSNKVTEKGKYVELRCDPISGHTALYWYRQSLGQGPEFLIYFQGTGAADDSGLPNDRFFAVRPEGSVSTLKIQRTERGDSAVYLCASRASTAGELFFGEGSRLTVL.

The J gene is TRBJ2-2, the V gene TRBV6-9; possibly TRBD1 or TRBD2 for D (5 bases each). Looked up from germline, CDR1 is MNHGY and CDR2 is SVAAGI. CDR3 length: 15 residues. Trimming shortened V by 6 bases and J by 7 bases, and 18 bases separated the two germline ends. The CDR3 is CASSYGTFRGGELFF. CDR3 sequence (DNA): TGTGCCAGCAGCTATGGGACCTTTCGAGGCGGGGAGCTGTTTTTT.

J is TRBJ2-1 and V is TRBV6-4; unclear D gene. This CDR3 region has 15 residues. Germline lookup yields CDR1 MRHNA and CDR2 SNTAGT. V was pared by 2 bases and J by 0 bases, with 8 bases between. CDR3 bases: TGTGCCAGCAGTGACGGTTCGGTCTCCTACAATGAGCAGTTCTTC. This encodes CASSDGSVSYNEQFF.

This clonotype was seen a handful of times. V usage is TRBV2 and J usage is TRBJ1-2; 7 positions match TRBD1. Germline V gene sequence: CDR1 SNHLY, CDR2 FYNNEI. V gave up 6 bases and J gave up 0 bases; unmatched junction bases: 4. CDR3 length equals 14 residues. This chain's CDR3 is CASSAGQTNYGYTF. As DNA, the CDR3 is TGTGCCAGCAGCGCGGGACAGACTAACTATGGCTACACCTTC. Supplemented by reference TRBV2 and TRBJ1-2, the full variable domain reads EPEVTQTPSHQVTQMGQEVILRCVPISNHLYFYWYRQILGQKVEFLVSFYNNEISEKSEIFDDQFSVERPDGSNFTLKIRSTKLEDSAMYFCASSAGQTNYGYTFGSGTRLTVV.

This clonotype was counted at least ten times. This chain connects TRBV6-1 to TRBJ1-3, with 10 bases lining up with TRBD1. After removal of 5 bases from V and 1 base from J, the junction contained 2 bases not matched to a gene. From germline, CDR1 is MNHNS and CDR2 SASEGT. The CDR3 runs 15 residues. The CDR3 sequence is CASSSGQGSGNTIYF. For the CDR3, the DNA is TGTGCCAGCAGTTCGGGACAGGGGTCTGGAAACACCATATATTTT.

This clonotype was recorded once. The chain employs TRBV6-1 and TRBJ1-2; D uncertain. The V end lost 4 bases, the J end lost 5 bases, and 8 bases lay between the germline ends. The germline V gene encodes CDR1 MNHNS and CDR2 SASEGT. CDR3 length: 12 amino acids. CDR3 nucleotide sequence: TGTGCCAGCAGTGTGACGAAATATGGCTACACCTTC. Protein: CASSVTKYGYTF.

Concerning this clonotype: One base away lies a much larger clone, so this may be a sequencing read error. The chain is built from TRBV9 and TRBJ2-7, with TRBD1 as a possible D gene (7 bases). CDR1 is SGDLS and CDR2 is YYNGEE in the germline V gene. CDR3 size: 14 residues. The CDR3 region is CAGSVAGGLSEQYF. The DNA for the CDR3 is TGTGCCGGCAGCGTGGCAGGGGGACTCAGCGAGCAGTACTTC. Full variable domain (rest looked up from reference TRBV9 and TRBJ2-7): DSGVTQTPKHLITATGQRVTLRCSPRSGDLSVYWYQQSLDQGLQFLIQYYNGEERAKGNILERFSAQQFPDLHSELNLSSLELGDSALYFCAGSVAGGLSEQYFGPGTRLTVT.

The chain employs TRBV11-2 and TRBJ2-1; 10 bases map to TRBD2. V lost 5 bases, J lost 4 bases, and 2 bases stayed unmatched. The germline gives CDR1 SGHAT, CDR2 FQNNGV. The CDR3 totals 14 residues. As DNA, the CDR3 is TGTGCCAGCAGCGGTAGCGGGAGGTACAATGAGCAGTTCTTC. Translation gives CASSGSGRYNEQFF.

The sample holds many counts of this clonotype. V is TRBV2 and J is TRBJ1-1; D call uncertain. Trimming took off 2 bases at V and 6 bases at J, with 13 bases between the two ends. Germline V gene sequence: CDR1 SNHLY, CDR2 FYNNEI. This CDR3 has 14 amino acids. The CDR3 protein is CASSELRAKAEAFF. The DNA of the CDR3 is TGTGCCAGCAGTGAATTGAGGGCAAAAGCTGAAGCTTTCTTT.